A selection of T cell receptor beta chains follows, all from one sample in a study of blood T cell repertoires in COVID-19. The repertoire was sequenced with immunoSEQ multiplex PCR; TCRdb's copy has only in-frame clones and lacks some. In the table there are about 290,000 clones, around 85% of which are singletons. Sequences were obtained from peripheral blood. These receptors were obtained from a woman aged 45-65 years with active or convalescent COVID-19. The CDR3 runs from the conserved cysteine through the conserved F or W. D genes are given only for firm matches. Size values are once, few and many counts, or a class for expanded clones, and some rows have none.

j_call v_call clone_size d_call cdr3_nt cdr3_aa
TRBJ2-1 TRBV7-9 - TRBD2 TGTGCCAGCAGCTTAGTGGGGACTAGCGGGAATAATGAGCAGTTCTTC CASSLVGTSGNNEQFF
TRBJ2-7 TRBV14 few TRBD2 TGTGCCAGCAGCCCCTTTCCCTTGCGGGAGGGCCCATACGAGCAGTACTTC CASSPFPLREGPYEQYF
TRBJ2-2 TRBV5-1 - TRBD1 TGCGCCAGCAGCCTCGCCGGGACAGGGATCTTGGGGGAGCTGTTTTTT CASSLAGTGILGELFF
TRBJ2-7 TRBV15 - - TGTGCCACCAGCCAACTAAACCTTCGGGTGGGGAGCTACTACGAGCAGTACTTC CATSQLNLRVGSYYEQYF
TRBJ1-2 TRBV9 few - TGTGCCAGCAGCGTAGGATTAGGGGGTAACTATGGCTACACCTTC CASSVGLGGNYGYTF
TRBJ2-5 TRBV27 - - TGTGCCAGCAGTTCCGTCGGGAACCAAGAGACCCAGTACTTC CASSSVGNQETQYF
TRBJ1-2 TRBV3-1/TRBV3-2 - - TGTGCCAGCAGCCAAGTGATTGGAGTCTATGGCTACACCTTC CASSQVIGVYGYTF
TRBJ2-7 TRBV1 - - TGCACCAGCAGCCCTAGCGGGAGGGGGAACGAGCAGTACTTC CTSSPSGRGNEQYF
TRBJ2-7 TRBV7-2 few TRBD2 TGTGCCAGCAGCTCCGGACTAGCGGGAGCGGGCGAGCAGTACTTC CASSSGLAGAGEQYF
TRBJ1-1 TRBV11-1 - - TGTGCCAGCAGAGCGCCGGGGTTTACTGAAGCTTTCTTT CASRAPGFTEAFF
TRBJ2-2 TRBV5-1 - TRBD1 TGCGCCAGCAGCTTGGGACAGGGATATGGGGAGCTGTTTTTT CASSLGQGYGELFF
TRBJ1-6 TRBV11-2 - TRBD1 TGTGCCAGCAGCTGGGGGGACAGTAATTCACCCCTCCACTTT CASSWGDSNSPLHF
TRBJ1-6 TRBV5-5 - TRBD1 TGTGCCAGCAGCCCCGGGACAGGGGCCTATAATTCACCCCTCCACTTT CASSPGTGAYNSPLHF
TRBJ1-4 TRBV6-5 - TRBD1 TGTGCCAGCAGTTACAAAGGACAGGGTGCAAAAAAACTGTTTTTT CASSYKGQGAKKLFF
TRBJ1-1 TRBV28 - TRBD1 TGTGCCAGCAGTTCCCCCACGACAGGGAAGGGCACTGAAGCTTTCTTT CASSSPTTGKGTEAFF
TRBJ2-5 TRBV11-2 - TRBD1 TGTGCCAGCAGCTCCACACAGGGGATCCGTGAGACCCAGTACTTC CASSSTQGIRETQYF
TRBJ2-2 TRBV5-1 few - TGCGCCAGCAGCTTGGCGGCGCAGGGGAATGCCGGGGAGCTGTTTTTT CASSLAAQGNAGELFF
TRBJ2-3 TRBV4-1 - - TGCGCCAGCAGCCCGAGGGAAAGAGGGACAGATACGCAGTATTTT CASSPRERGTDTQYF
TRBJ1-2 TRBV4-2 many TRBD1 TGTGCCAGCAGCCAAGACAGGACAGGGAGTCTATTTAACTATGGCTACACCTTC CASSQDRTGSLFNYGYTF
TRBJ2-2 TRBV13 once - TGTGCCAGCAGCTTAGGCCTTAACACCGGGGAGCTGTTTTTT CASSLGLNTGELFF
TRBJ2-1 TRBV6-2/TRBV6-3 - TRBD2 TGTGCCAGCAGTTACGATAGCCAAAGCGGGAGATATTACAATGAGCAGTTCTTC CASSYDSQSGRYYNEQFF
TRBJ2-7 TRBV2 - - TGTGCCAGCATAATAGCCTACGAGCAGTACTTC CASIIAYEQYF
TRBJ1-1 TRBV29-1 - - TGCAGCGGGGGCACGGGCACTGAAGCTTTCTTT CSGGTGTEAFF
TRBJ1-2 TRBV28 - - TGTGCCAGCGCCCTGGGGGGCTATGGCTACACCTTC CASALGGYGYTF
TRBJ1-6 TRBV28 - TRBD1 TGTGCCAGCAGTGCCCCTTTAGGGACAGAAAATAATTCACCCCTCCACTTT CASSAPLGTENNSPLHF
TRBJ1-5 TRBV19 - - TGTGCCAGTAGTATAACAGGGCCGCAGCCCCAGCATTTT CASSITGPQPQHF
TRBJ1-2 TRBV11-2 - - TGTGCCAGCAGCTTAGCGGGACATCCCTATGGCTACACCTTC CASSLAGHPYGYTF
TRBJ1-2 TRBV28 once TRBD1 TGTGCCAGCAGGGAATCGGGACAGCTCTATGGCTACACCTTC CASRESGQLYGYTF
TRBJ1-1 TRBV2 - TRBD1 TGTGCCAGCAGTGGAGTCAACAGGGGTGGAACTGAAGCTTTCTTT CASSGVNRGGTEAFF
TRBJ1-1 TRBV6-2/TRBV6-3 - - TGTGCCAGCAGTACCCCTGCAGGGACTCAAGCTTTCTTT CASSTPAGTQAFF
TRBJ1-2 TRBV18 once TRBD1 TGTGCCAGCTCACCTTCTCCCGGACAGGGGAGAGGTGATGGCTACACCTTC CASSPSPGQGRGDGYTF
TRBJ1-6 TRBV19 once TRBD1 TGTGCCAGTAGTCCAAAGCGGACAGGGTCGAATTCACCCCTCCACTTT CASSPKRTGSNSPLHF
TRBJ2-7 TRBV18 - - TGTGCCAGCTCACCCCCGGGATCGGGCGAGCAGTACTTC CASSPPGSGEQYF
TRBJ1-1 TRBV7-6 - - TGTGCCAGCAGCTTAGTTTTAGGGGGAGAAGCTTTCTTT CASSLVLGGEAFF
TRBJ2-2 TRBV7-3 - TRBD2 TGTGCCAGCAGTAGGGGAGCGGGAGCTATCGGGGAGCTGTTTTTT CASSRGAGAIGELFF
TRBJ1-1 TRBV5-1 few - TGCGCCAGCAGCTTGGCGGGTAGCGGTAGTATCCCTGAAGCTTTCTTT CASSLAGSGSIPEAFF
TRBJ2-7 TRBV3-1/TRBV3-2 - TRBD2 TGTGCCAGCAGCCGAGGGGGACTAGCGGGAGTCATCCCCCACGAGCAGTACTTC CASSRGGLAGVIPHEQYF
TRBJ2-5 TRBV7-9 - - TGTGCCAGCAGCTCCGTGGACGCGGGAAAAGAGACCCAGTACTTC CASSSVDAGKETQYF
TRBJ2-2 TRBV6-5 few - TGTGCCAGCGAGGAGAACGGGGAGCTGTTTTTT CASEENGELFF
TRBJ2-3 TRBV7-2 - TRBD2 TGTGCCAGCAGCTTAGCGGGAGGGCCATCAGATACGCAGTATTTT CASSLAGGPSDTQYF
TRBJ1-2 TRBV3-1/TRBV3-2 few TRBD1 TGTGCCAGCAGCCATAAAGGGGGCGGCTATGGCTACACCTTC CASSHKGGGYGYTF
TRBJ2-3 TRBV9 once - TGTGCCAGCAGCCCCCTAGCGAGCACAGATACGCAGTATTTT CASSPLASTDTQYF
TRBJ1-2 TRBV10-3 - - TGTGCCATCAGTGAGGGGGGGGATGGCTACACCTTC CAISEGGDGYTF
TRBJ1-1 TRBV9 - TRBD1 TGTGCCAGCAGCGAAAATGGACAGGGTTACACTGAAGCTTTCTTT CASSENGQGYTEAFF